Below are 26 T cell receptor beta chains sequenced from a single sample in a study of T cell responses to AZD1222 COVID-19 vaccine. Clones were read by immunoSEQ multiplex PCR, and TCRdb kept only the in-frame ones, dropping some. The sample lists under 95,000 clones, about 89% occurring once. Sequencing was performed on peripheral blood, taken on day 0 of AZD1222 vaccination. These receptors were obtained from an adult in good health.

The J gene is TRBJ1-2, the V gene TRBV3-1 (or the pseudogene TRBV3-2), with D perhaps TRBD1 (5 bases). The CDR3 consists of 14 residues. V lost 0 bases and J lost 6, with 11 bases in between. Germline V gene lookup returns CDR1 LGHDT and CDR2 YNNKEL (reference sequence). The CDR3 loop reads CASSQDSGGNGYTF. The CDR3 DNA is TGTGCCAGCAGCCAAGATAGCGGGGGGAATGGCTACACCTTC.

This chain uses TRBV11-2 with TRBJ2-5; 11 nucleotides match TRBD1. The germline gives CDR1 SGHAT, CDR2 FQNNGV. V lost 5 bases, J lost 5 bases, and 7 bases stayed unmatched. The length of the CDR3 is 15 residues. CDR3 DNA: TGTGCCAGCAGCCGGGGACAGGGGGTGGTCGAGACCCAGTACTTC. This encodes CASSRGQGVVETQYF.

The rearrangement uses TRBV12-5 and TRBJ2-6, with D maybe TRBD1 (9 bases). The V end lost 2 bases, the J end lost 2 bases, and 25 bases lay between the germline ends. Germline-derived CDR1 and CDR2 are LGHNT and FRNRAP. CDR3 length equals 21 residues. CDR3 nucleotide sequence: TGTGCTAGTGGTTTGTCCGGGTACAGGGGGCGCGGGGGGCCTGGGGCCAACGTCCTGACTTTC. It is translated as CASGLSGYRGRGGPGANVLTF.

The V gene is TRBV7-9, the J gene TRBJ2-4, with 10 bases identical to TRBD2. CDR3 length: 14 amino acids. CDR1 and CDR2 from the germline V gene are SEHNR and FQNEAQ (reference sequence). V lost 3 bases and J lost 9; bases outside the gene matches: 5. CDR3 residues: CASSFSGRDGIQYF. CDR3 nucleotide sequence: TGTGCCAGCAGCTTCAGCGGGAGGGATGGCATTCAGTACTTC.

The CDR3 DNA sequence: TGTGCCAGCAGCCAAGATCGGGTCGGGGCCGAGGCCTACAATGAGCAGTTCTTC. Residues: CASSQDRVGAEAYNEQFF. V is TRBV3-1 (or the pseudogene TRBV3-2) and J is TRBJ2-1; D could derive from TRBD1 or TRBD2 (5 bases each). The CDR3 consists of 18 residues. CDR1 and CDR2 (germline): LGHDT, YNNKEL (reference sequence). The V end was cut by 0 bases, the J end by 2 bases, with 17 bases between.

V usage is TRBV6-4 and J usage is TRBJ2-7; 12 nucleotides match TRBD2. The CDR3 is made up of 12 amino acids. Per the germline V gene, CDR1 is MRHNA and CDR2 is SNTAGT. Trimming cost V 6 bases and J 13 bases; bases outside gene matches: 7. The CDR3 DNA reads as TGTGCCAGCAGCCTAGCGGGGGGGCCTTTATACTTC. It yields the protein CASSLAGGPLYF.

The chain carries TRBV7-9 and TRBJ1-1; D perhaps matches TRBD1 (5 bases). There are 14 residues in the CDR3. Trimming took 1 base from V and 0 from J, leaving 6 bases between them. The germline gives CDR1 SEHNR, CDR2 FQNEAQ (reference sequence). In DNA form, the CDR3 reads TGTGCCAGCAGCTTAGGGGGGTTGAACACTGAAGCTTTCTTT. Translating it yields CASSLGGLNTEAFF.

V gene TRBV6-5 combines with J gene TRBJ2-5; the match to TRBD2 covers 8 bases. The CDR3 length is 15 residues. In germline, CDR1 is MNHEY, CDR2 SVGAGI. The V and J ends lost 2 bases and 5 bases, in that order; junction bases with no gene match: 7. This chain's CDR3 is CASSYEAGARETQYF. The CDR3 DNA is TGTGCCAGCAGTTACGAAGCGGGGGCGCGGGAGACCCAGTACTTC.

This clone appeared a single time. Written as DNA, the CDR3 is TGTGCCAGCAGCGTGGGGGGTAGCCAGCCCCAGCATTTT. Translated, it gives CASSVGGSQPQHF. The V call is TRBV9, the J call TRBJ1-5; D is perhaps TRBD1 (5 bases). The germline gives CDR1 SGDLS, CDR2 YYNGEE. The CDR3 contains 13 residues. Trimming cost V 2 bases and J 7 bases, with 10 bases left between them. Looking up the rest from reference TRBV9 and TRBJ1-5 gives the full variable domain: DSGVTQTPKHLITATGQRVTLRCSPRSGDLSVYWYQQSLDQGLQFLIQYYNGEERAKGNILERFSAQQFPDLHSELNLSSLELGDSALYFCASSVGGSQPQHFGDGTRLSIL.

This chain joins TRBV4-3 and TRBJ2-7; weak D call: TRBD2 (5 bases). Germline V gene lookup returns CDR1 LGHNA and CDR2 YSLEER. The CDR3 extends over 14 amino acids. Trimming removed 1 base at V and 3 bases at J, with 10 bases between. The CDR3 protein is CASSQAPGSYEQYF. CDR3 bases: TGCGCCAGCAGCCAAGCGCCGGGAAGCTACGAGCAGTACTTC.

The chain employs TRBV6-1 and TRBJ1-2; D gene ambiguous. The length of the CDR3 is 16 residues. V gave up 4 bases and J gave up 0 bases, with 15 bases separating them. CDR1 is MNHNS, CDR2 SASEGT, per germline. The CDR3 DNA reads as TGTGCCAGCAGTGTTTCCCGGTTTACGTCTAACTATGGCTACACCTTC. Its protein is CASSVSRFTSNYGYTF.

Here the CDR3 DNA reads TGTGCCAGCTCACCAGACAGGGAGGCCGGGGAGCTGTTTTTT. Translation gives CASSPDREAGELFF. The chain couples TRBV18 to TRBJ2-2; D perhaps matches TRBD1 (7 bases). The CDR3 spans 14 residues. Germline-derived CDR1 and CDR2 are KGHSH and LQKENI. Trimming pared 2 bases from V and 6 bases from J, leaving 10 bases between.

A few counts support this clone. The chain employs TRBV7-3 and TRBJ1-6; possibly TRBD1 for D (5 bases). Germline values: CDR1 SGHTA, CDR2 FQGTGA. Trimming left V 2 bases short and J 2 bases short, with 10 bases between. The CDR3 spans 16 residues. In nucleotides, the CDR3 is TGTGCCAGCAGCTTACTGGGGGTCCCCTATAATTCACCCCTCCACTTT. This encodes CASSLLGVPYNSPLHF.

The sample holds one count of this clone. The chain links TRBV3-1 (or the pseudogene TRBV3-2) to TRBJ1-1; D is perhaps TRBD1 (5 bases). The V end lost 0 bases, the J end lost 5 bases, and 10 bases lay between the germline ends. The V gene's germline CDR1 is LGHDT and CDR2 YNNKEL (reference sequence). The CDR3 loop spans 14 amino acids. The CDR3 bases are TGTGCCAGCAGCCAAGAGGGTTGGGGGACTGAAGCTTTCTTT. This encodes CASSQEGWGTEAFF.

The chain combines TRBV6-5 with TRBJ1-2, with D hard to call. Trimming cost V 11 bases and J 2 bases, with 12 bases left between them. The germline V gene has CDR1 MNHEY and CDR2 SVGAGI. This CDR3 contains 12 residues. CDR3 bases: TGTGCCGCCGGGCACGGAAACTATGGCTACACCTTC. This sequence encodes CAAGHGNYGYTF.

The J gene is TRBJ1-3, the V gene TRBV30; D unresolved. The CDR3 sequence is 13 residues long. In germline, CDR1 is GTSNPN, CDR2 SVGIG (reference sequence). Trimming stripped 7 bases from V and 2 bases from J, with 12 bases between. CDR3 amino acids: CAFHGGAGNTIYF. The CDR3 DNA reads TGTGCCTTTCACGGTGGAGCTGGAAACACCATATATTTT. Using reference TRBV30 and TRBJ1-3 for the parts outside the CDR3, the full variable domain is SQTIHQWPATLVQPVGSPLSLECTVEGTSNPNLYWYRQAAGRGLQLLFYSVGIGQISSEVPQNLSASRPQDRQFILSSKKLLLSDSGFYLCAFHGGAGNTIYFGEGSWLTVV.

CDR3: CASSLDSGSSYEQYF. The CDR3 DNA is TGTGCCAGCAGCTTAGATTCCGGTAGCTCCTACGAGCAGTACTTC. This chain uses TRBV7-2 with TRBJ2-7; no clear D gene. Trimming took 1 base from V and 0 from J, leaving 10 bases between them. In germline, CDR1 is SGHTA, CDR2 FQGNSA. CDR3 length: 15 residues.

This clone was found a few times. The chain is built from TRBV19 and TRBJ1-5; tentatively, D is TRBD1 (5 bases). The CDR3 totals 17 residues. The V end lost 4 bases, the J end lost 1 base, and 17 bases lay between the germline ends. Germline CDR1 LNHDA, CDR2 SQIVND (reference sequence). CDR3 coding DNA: TGTGCCAGTAGTACCCGCCGGGACGTGAGGAGCAATCAGCCCCAGCATTTT. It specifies CASSTRRDVRSNQPQHF. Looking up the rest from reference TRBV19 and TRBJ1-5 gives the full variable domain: DGGITQSPKYLFRKEGQNVTLSCEQNLNHDAMYWYRQDPGQGLRLIYYSQIVNDFQKGDIAEGYSVSREKKESFPLTVTSAQKNPTAFYLCASSTRRDVRSNQPQHFGDGTRLSIL.

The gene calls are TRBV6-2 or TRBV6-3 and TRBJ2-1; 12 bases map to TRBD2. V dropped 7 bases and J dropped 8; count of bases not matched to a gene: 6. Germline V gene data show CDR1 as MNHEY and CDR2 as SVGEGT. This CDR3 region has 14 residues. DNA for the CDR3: TGTGCCAGCACCCCTAGACTAGCGGGAGATGAGCAGTTCTTC. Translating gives CASTPRLAGDEQFF.

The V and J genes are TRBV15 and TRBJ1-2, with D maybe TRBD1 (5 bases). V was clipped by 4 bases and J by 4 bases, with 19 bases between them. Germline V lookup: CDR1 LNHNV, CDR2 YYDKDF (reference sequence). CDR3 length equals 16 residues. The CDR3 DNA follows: TGTGCCACCAGCACGATACAGGAAAGTGGCGTCTATGGCTACACCTTC. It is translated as CATSTIQESGVYGYTF.

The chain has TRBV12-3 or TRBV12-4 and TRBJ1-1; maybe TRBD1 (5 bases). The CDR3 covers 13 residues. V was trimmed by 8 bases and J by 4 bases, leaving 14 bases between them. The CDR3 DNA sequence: TGTGCCAGCTGGCGAGGGGTTGGCACTGAAGCTTTCTTT. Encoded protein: CASWRGVGTEAFF.

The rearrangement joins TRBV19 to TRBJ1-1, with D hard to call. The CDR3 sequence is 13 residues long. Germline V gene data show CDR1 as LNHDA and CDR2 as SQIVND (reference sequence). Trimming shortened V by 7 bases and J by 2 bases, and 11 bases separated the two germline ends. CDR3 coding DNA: TGTGCCAGTAAATGGTGGAAAAACACTGAAGCTTTCTTT. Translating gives CASKWWKNTEAFF.

The CDR3 is CASGSPAGVADTQYF. CDR3 DNA: TGTGCTAGTGGTTCCCCGGCGGGGGTAGCAGATACGCAGTATTTT. This chain joins TRBV12-5 and TRBJ2-3; 7 bases map to TRBD2. CDR1 and CDR2 (germline): LGHNT, FRNRAP. V lost 4 bases, J lost 4 bases, and 8 bases stayed unmatched. CDR3 length: 15 amino acids.

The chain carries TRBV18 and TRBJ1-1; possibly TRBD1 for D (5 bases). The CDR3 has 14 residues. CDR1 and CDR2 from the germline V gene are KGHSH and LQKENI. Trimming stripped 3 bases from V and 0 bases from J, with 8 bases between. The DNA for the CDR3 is TGTGCCAGCTCACCGGGGCAAATGAACACTGAAGCTTTCTTT. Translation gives CASSPGQMNTEAFF. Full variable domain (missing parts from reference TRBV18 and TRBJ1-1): NAGVMQNPRHLVRRRGQEARLRCSPMKGHSHVYWYRQLPEEGLKFMVYLQKENIIDESGMPKERFSAEFPKEGPSILRIQQVVRGDSAAYFCASSPGQMNTEAFFGQGTRLTVV.

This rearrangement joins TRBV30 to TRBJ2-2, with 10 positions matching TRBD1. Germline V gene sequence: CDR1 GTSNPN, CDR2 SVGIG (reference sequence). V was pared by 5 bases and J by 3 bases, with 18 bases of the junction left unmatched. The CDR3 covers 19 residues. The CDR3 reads CAWRRGLLTGTGDTGELFF. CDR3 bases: TGTGCCTGGCGCCGCGGACTTTTAACCGGGACAGGGGACACCGGGGAGCTGTTTTTT. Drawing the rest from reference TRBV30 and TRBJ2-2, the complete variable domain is SQTIHQWPATLVQPVGSPLSLECTVEGTSNPNLYWYRQAAGRGLQLLFYSVGIGQISSEVPQNLSASRPQDRQFILSSKKLLLSDSGFYLCAWRRGLLTGTGDTGELFFGEGSRLTVL.

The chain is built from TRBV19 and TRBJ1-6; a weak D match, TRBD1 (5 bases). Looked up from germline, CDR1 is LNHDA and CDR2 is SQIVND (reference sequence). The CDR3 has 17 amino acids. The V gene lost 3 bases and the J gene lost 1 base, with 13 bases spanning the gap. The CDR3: CASSIEGMVSYNSPLHF. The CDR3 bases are TGTGCCAGTAGTATTGAGGGGATGGTATCCTATAATTCACCCCTCCACTTT.